The rows below give T cell receptor beta chains drawn from one sample of a study of cytomegalovirus exposure and HLA in healthy donors. The assay was immunoSEQ multiplex PCR, and TCRdb's table has in-frame clones only and misses some. Its table lists around 120,000 clones. What was sequenced was PBMCs. The origin of the receptors is a man younger than 35 in good health and CMV-seronegative. The CDR3 runs from the conserved cysteine through the conserved F or W. D genes are given only for firm matches.

CDR3 length	J gene	V gene	D gene	CDR3 DNA	CDR3 protein
16	TRBJ1-3	TRBV4-1	-	TGCGCCAGCAGCCCGGGGTTGGGTACCTCTGGAAACACCATATATTTT	CASSPGLGTSGNTIYF
17	TRBJ2-7	TRBV5-5	TRBD1	TGTGCCAGCAGCTTGGTGCCGGGACAGGGATTCCCCTACGAGCAGTACTTC	CASSLVPGQGFPYEQYF
15	TRBJ2-6	TRBV7-2	-	TGTGCCAGCAGCCCACAGGCCTCTGGGGCCAACGTCCTGACTTTC	CASSPQASGANVLTF
21	TRBJ2-2	TRBV7-2	-	TGTGCCAGCAGCTTAGCGCGGGCTATCTTGCCCCCCGGGAGTCCTTCGGGGGAGCTGTTTTTT	CASSLARAILPPGSPSGELFF
14	TRBJ2-5	TRBV7-9	TRBD2	TGTGCCAGCAGCTTATCTAGCGGGAGAGAGACCCAGTACTTC	CASSLSSGRETQYF
10	TRBJ2-5	TRBV20-1	-	TGCAGTGCCCGTCAGGAGACCCAGTACTTC	CSARQETQYF
17	TRBJ2-4	TRBV9	TRBD2	TGTGCCAGCAGCGTAGAGTCAACTAGCGGAAGGAGGAACATTCAGTACTTC	CASSVESTSGRRNIQYF
14	TRBJ1-1	TRBV2	-	TGTGCCATCCCGCCGGGGGTCGGGAACACTGAAGCTTTCTTT	CAIPPGVGNTEAFF
16	TRBJ2-5	TRBV30	-	TGTGCCTGGTCGGACGGTGCGGGGACCCTTCAAGAGACCCAGTACTTC	CAWSDGAGTLQETQYF
13	TRBJ2-3	TRBV6-5	-	TGTGCCAGCAGCCCGCAGCAGGGAGATACGCAGTATTTT	CASSPQQGDTQYF
18	TRBJ2-3	TRBV28	TRBD2	TGTGCCAGCAGTTCACATTCCGGACTAGCGGGACTCACAGATACGCAGTATTTT	CASSSHSGLAGLTDTQYF
15	TRBJ2-1	TRBV6-1	TRBD2	TGTGCCAGCATCCTGAAGGGTAGCGGGTACAATGAGCAGTTCTTC	CASILKGSGYNEQFF
12	TRBJ2-2	TRBV27	-	TGTGCCAGCAGTCAGACAGCCGGGGAGCTGTTTTTT	CASSQTAGELFF
16	TRBJ2-2	TRBV28	-	TGTGCCAGCAGACAGGGAGGGGCGTTAAACACCGGGGAGCTGTTTTTT	CASRQGGALNTGELFF
16	TRBJ1-2	TRBV5-4	TRBD1	TGTGCCAGCAGCCAAAGGCCGGGACAGGGGGCGGAGGGCTACACCTTC	CASSQRPGQGAEGYTF
17	TRBJ1-4	TRBV11-2	-	TGTGCCAGCAGCTCCGGGGGACCGTCCGCAACTAATGAAAAACTGTTTTTT	CASSSGGPSATNEKLFF
12	TRBJ2-1	TRBV19	-	TGTGCCAGTACCTTCGGCAGGACAGAGCAGTTCTTC	CASTFGRTEQFF
12	TRBJ2-7	TRBV29-1	TRBD1	TGCAGCGGGGGGACAGGGTTCGACGAGCAGTACTTC	CSGGTGFDEQYF
15	TRBJ1-3	TRBV5-4	-	TGTGCCAGCAGCTTGGCCGGGGGTTTAGGAAACACCATATATTTT	CASSLAGGLGNTIYF
15	TRBJ2-1	TRBV27	TRBD2	TGTGCCAGCATCTCCGGGGGGGCTCTTAGAAATGAGCAGTTCTTC	CASISGGALRNEQFF
17	TRBJ2-5	TRBV4-1	TRBD2	TGCGCCAGCAGCCGGGGACCTACTAGCGGCAAACAAGAGACCCAGTACTTC	CASSRGPTSGKQETQYF
16	TRBJ2-5	TRBV5-4	TRBD1	TGTGCCAGCAGCCAACTTAGCCACAGGGGTGCGGAGACCCAGTACTTC	CASSQLSHRGAETQYF
15	TRBJ1-5	TRBV18	-	TGTGCCAGCTCACCGACCCAGGGGTTGGAACAGCCCCAGCATTTT	CASSPTQGLEQPQHF
14	TRBJ2-5	TRBV27	-	TGTGCCAGCAGTTCCCCGGGCAGGGGAGAGACCCAGTACTTC	CASSSPGRGETQYF
18	TRBJ2-5	TRBV7-9	-	TGTGCCATACAGGGGGCCAAGCTAGCGGGGGCAACCCAAGAGACCCAGTACTTC	CAIQGAKLAGATQETQYF
15	TRBJ1-4	TRBV6-5	-	TGTGCCAGCAGCCCTACGGGAGGGTTTAATGAAAAACTGTTTTTT	CASSPTGGFNEKLFF
13	TRBJ2-3	TRBV2	-	TGTGCCAGCCCTGGAGCGGAAGCAGATACGCAGTATTTT	CASPGAEADTQYF
11	TRBJ1-2	TRBV2	-	TGTGCCAGCAGGGCAGGGTTTGGCTACACCTTC	CASRAGFGYTF
13	TRBJ1-5	TRBV19	-	TGTGCCAGTAGTATACGAGATACTCAGCCCCAGCATTTT	CASSIRDTQPQHF
14	TRBJ2-5	TRBV19	-	TGTGCCAGTAGTATTCATCCAGGGGATGAGACCCAGTACTTC	CASSIHPGDETQYF
15	TRBJ1-4	TRBV4-1	TRBD1	TGCGCCAGCAGCCAAAACCGACAGGGTCGTGAAAAACTGTTTTTT	CASSQNRQGREKLFF
19	TRBJ2-6	TRBV1	-	TGCACCAGCAGCCAATACAGGGGAAGGATTGTCTCTGGGGCCAACGTCCTGACTTTC	CTSSQYRGRIVSGANVLTF